This entry lists 30 T cell receptor beta chains sequenced from one sample in a study of blood T cell repertoires in COVID-19. Some clones are missing from TCRdb's copy, which holds only in-frame ones; the method was immunoSEQ multiplex PCR. The sample holds some 170,000 clones; more than 65% are singletons and the top ten take 13% to 15%. Sequencing input: PBMCs or T cells enriched from blood (not recorded which). The receptors derive from a man in his fifties or sixties who had recovered from COVID-19.

To note about this clone: This specimen includes other DNA sequences encoding the same CDR3. This sequence joins TRBV3-1 (or the pseudogene TRBV3-2) and TRBJ1-2; 10 bases fit TRBD1. CDR3 length equals 13 residues. J was trimmed by 7 bases and V by 4 bases; bases with no gene match: 3. Germline CDR1 is LGHDT and CDR2 is YNNKEL (reference sequence). CDR3 loop: CASSPGQGSGYTF. The DNA of the CDR3 is TGTGCCAGCAGCCCGGGACAGGGGTCTGGCTACACCTTC.

V is TRBV10-3 and J is TRBJ1-1; possible D gene TRBD1, 6 bases. Trimming left V 3 bases short and J 1 base short, with 12 bases between. CDR1 and CDR2 from the germline V gene are ENHRY and SYGVKD. This CDR3 comprises 15 residues. The DNA of the CDR3 is TGTGCCATCAGTGACCCAGGGGCCCCGAACACTGAAGCTTTCTTT. Protein sequence: CAISDPGAPNTEAFF.

The gene calls are TRBV6-5 and TRBJ2-7; 9 nucleotides match TRBD1. Trimming took 8 bases from V and 5 from J; bases not matched to a gene: 10. Per germline, CDR1 MNHEY and CDR2 SVGAGI. There are 14 residues in the CDR3. This chain's CDR3 is CASGIQGARNEQYF. The CDR3 DNA sequence: TGTGCCAGCGGGATACAGGGGGCTCGGAACGAGCAGTACTTC.

With respect to this clone: Additional DNA sequences in this sample encode the identical CDR3. V usage is TRBV7-3 and J usage is TRBJ1-1, with a tentative D call TRBD1 (5 bases). This CDR3 has 13 amino acids. V shed 4 bases and J shed 2 bases, with 8 bases lying between them. Germline V gene lookup returns CDR1 SGHTA and CDR2 FQGTGA. CDR3 region: CASSSQGNTEAFF. DNA for the CDR3: TGTGCCAGCAGCTCCCAGGGAAACACTGAAGCTTTCTTT.

This clone was observed a few times. The V call is TRBV3-1 (or the pseudogene TRBV3-2), the J call TRBJ2-3; D call uncertain. V lost 0 bases and J lost 6, with 13 bases in between. The germline CDR1 and CDR2 sequences are LGHDT and YNNKEL (reference sequence). The CDR3 totals 15 residues. As DNA, the CDR3 is TGTGCCAGCAGCCAAGATCTGTGGGCAGCTGATACGCAGTATTTT. The encoded protein is CASSQDLWAADTQYF.

The chain carries TRBV3-1 (or the pseudogene TRBV3-2) and TRBJ2-3, with TRBD1 as a possible D gene (6 bases). V was clipped by 1 base and J by 4 bases, with 12 bases between them. The CDR3 covers 15 residues. Germline CDR1 LGHDT, CDR2 YNNKEL (reference sequence). As DNA, the CDR3 is TGTGCCAGCAGCCAAGTCGCGACAGGACCAGATACGCAGTATTTT. Residues: CASSQVATGPDTQYF.

The rearrangement joins TRBV7-6 to TRBJ2-1; 11 bases map to TRBD1. Germline CDR1 reads SGHVS; CDR2 reads FNYEAQ. Trimming took 4 bases from V and 6 from J; bases not matched to a gene: 8. This CDR3 comprises 16 residues. The CDR3 coding sequence is TGTGCCAGCAGCTGGGGATCCGGGACAGGGGGCAATGAGCAGTTCTTC. It encodes CASSWGSGTGGNEQFF.

The rearrangement joins TRBV5-1 to TRBJ1-4, with D hard to call. There are 15 residues in the CDR3. Germline assignment: CDR1 SGHRS and CDR2 YFSETQ. V lost 4 bases, J lost 0 bases, and 10 bases lay in between. The CDR3: CASSGGRATNEKLFF. The CDR3 bases are TGCGCCAGCAGCGGAGGGAGGGCAACTAATGAAAAACTGTTTTTT.

In this sample, this clone turned up a few times. The chain recombines TRBV6-6 with TRBJ1-1, with 7 nucleotides matching TRBD1. The CDR3 totals 14 residues. Germline V gene sequence: CDR1 MNHNY, CDR2 SVGAGI (reference sequence). V gave up 5 bases and J gave up 6 bases; unmatched junction bases: 9. CDR3 protein: CASSGSTGRSEAFF. In DNA form, the CDR3 reads TGTGCCAGCAGTGGATCGACAGGGCGATCTGAAGCTTTCTTT.

The chain recombines TRBV14 with TRBJ2-7, with D unclear. This CDR3 is built from 14 residues. V gave up 4 bases and J gave up 4 bases, with 14 bases separating them. Germline CDR1 SGHDN, CDR2 FVKESK. CDR3 loop: CASSPRVGAYEQYF. CDR3 in DNA: TGTGCCAGCAGCCCCCGGGTAGGAGCTTACGAGCAGTACTTC.

The chain joins TRBV12-3 or TRBV12-4 to TRBJ2-1; 10 positions agree with TRBD2. V lost 8 bases to trimming and J lost 9 bases; unmatched junction nucleotides: 7. This CDR3 has 13 amino acids. The CDR3 DNA reads TGTGCCAGCGTACCTAGCGGGGGTCGTGAGCAGTTCTTC. Amino acid sequence: CASVPSGGREQFF.

The chain employs TRBV5-1 and TRBJ1-6, with 7 bases lining up with TRBD1. The CDR3 is 16 amino acids. CDR1 and CDR2 from the germline V gene are SGHRS and YFSETQ. After removal of 7 bases from V and 2 bases from J, the junction contained 9 bases not matched to a gene. For the CDR3, the DNA is TGCGCCAGCTCATCACTCGGGACAGCCTATAATTCACCCCTCCACTTT. The encoded protein is CASSSLGTAYNSPLHF.

This clone was detected once. The chain uses TRBV6-5 and TRBJ2-5; the match to TRBD2 covers 8 bases. CDR1 and CDR2 (germline): MNHEY, SVGAGI. The CDR3 runs to 15 residues. The junction had 10 bases not matched to a gene; V was cut back by 6 bases and J by 4 bases. For the CDR3, the DNA is TGTGCCAGCAGACGGGACTCCGGGGGGGCAGAGACCCAGTACTTC. It yields the protein CASRRDSGGAETQYF.

This clone was detected only once. The chain joins TRBV4-1 to TRBJ1-1, with 11 bases lining up with TRBD1. Per germline, CDR1 MGHRA and CDR2 YSYEKL. V gave up 6 bases and J gave up 2 bases; unmatched junction bases: 11. CDR3 length: 17 amino acids. Written as DNA, the CDR3 is TGCGCCAGCAGGCATCCACCTGGACAGGGGGCAAACACTGAAGCTTTCTTT. It specifies CASRHPPGQGANTEAFF.

V is TRBV19 and J is TRBJ1-1; D is perhaps TRBD1 (5 bases). CDR1 is LNHDA, CDR2 SQIVND, per germline (reference sequence). V gave up 2 bases and J gave up 2 bases, with 9 bases separating them. This CDR3 comprises 14 residues. The CDR3 reads CASSIRTINTEAFF. The CDR3 DNA sequence: TGTGCCAGTAGTATACGGACAATAAACACTGAAGCTTTCTTT.

The rearrangement joins TRBV2 to TRBJ2-7; no clear D gene. CDR3 size: 14 residues. Germline V gene data show CDR1 as SNHLY and CDR2 as FYNNEI. Trimming removed 4 bases from V and 0 bases from J, with 10 bases in between. The CDR3 region is CASSGLEFSYEQYF. The CDR3 nucleotides read TGTGCCAGCAGTGGACTGGAGTTCTCCTACGAGCAGTACTTC.

V gene TRBV4-1 combines with J gene TRBJ2-1; 12 bases match TRBD2. Germline values: CDR1 MGHRA, CDR2 YSYEKL. The CDR3 covers 18 residues. The trim removed 0 bases at V and 0 bases at J, leaving 3 bases unmatched. The CDR3 nucleotides are TGCGCCAGCAGCCAAGATCTAGCGGGGGGGAGCTCCTACAATGAGCAGTTCTTC. Protein product: CASSQDLAGGSSYNEQFF.

This sequence joins TRBV2 and TRBJ1-5; 8 bases are a match to TRBD1. Germline V gene data show CDR1 as SNHLY and CDR2 as FYNNEI. The CDR3 totals 15 residues. Unmatched junction bases numbered 7, after V lost 6 bases and J lost 3 bases. CDR3 in DNA: TGTGCCAGCAGGGCCGACAGGGGCGACAATCAGCCCCAGCATTTT. Its protein product is CASRADRGDNQPQHF.

This clone was seen just once. As DNA, the CDR3 is TGTGCCAGCGGCCGACTCTACTCTGGAAACACCATATATTTT. Protein product: CASGRLYSGNTIYF. The chain joins TRBV6-5 to TRBJ1-3; no firm D call. With 8 bases removed from V and 0 bases from J, the gap between germline ends came to 11 bases. CDR3 length equals 14 residues. CDR1 and CDR2 from the germline V gene are MNHEY and SVGAGI.

The chain carries TRBV30 and TRBJ1-2; D not resolved. With 8 bases removed from V and 4 bases from J, the gap between germline ends came to 14 bases. Looked up from germline, CDR1 is GTSNPN and CDR2 is SVGIG (reference sequence). The CDR3 is 12 amino acids. The chain's CDR3 is CAGGRVSYGYTF. The CDR3 nucleotides read TGTGCCGGAGGCCGGGTCTCCTATGGCTACACCTTC.

This chain links TRBV28 with TRBJ1-5, with TRBD1 as a possible D gene (5 bases). V lost 1 base, J lost 4 bases, and 11 bases lay in between. Germline lookup yields CDR1 MDHEN and CDR2 SYDVKM. This CDR3 comprises 15 residues. The CDR3 DNA is TGTGCCAGCAGTTTATCGGGGGGGGGAAATCAGCCCCAGCATTTT. It codes for CASSLSGGGNQPQHF.

This clone was seen a handful of times. The chain is built from TRBV29-1 and TRBJ1-1; tentatively, D is TRBD1 (5 bases). The CDR3 covers 11 residues. The germline gives CDR1 SQVTM, CDR2 ANQGSEA. V lost 4 bases and J 5 bases, leaving 8 bases between the germline ends. CDR3 protein: CSVAGVTEAFF. The DNA of the CDR3 is TGCAGCGTTGCGGGGGTGACTGAAGCTTTCTTT.

The V gene is TRBV20-1, the J gene TRBJ1-1; D is possibly TRBD1 (5 bases). Between the trimmed V and J ends, which lost 3 bases and 5 bases, there was a span of 25 bases. Looked up from germline, CDR1 is DFQATT and CDR2 is SNEGSKA (reference sequence). The CDR3 is made up of 17 amino acids. The CDR3 coding sequence is TGCAGTGCTAGTTCATTTCCGGGACTTCAAACGGGGACTGAAGCTTTCTTT. It encodes CSASSFPGLQTGTEAFF.

The gene calls are TRBV5-4 and TRBJ1-1, with D unclear. Trimming stripped 4 bases from V and 4 bases from J, with 14 bases between. This CDR3 spans 14 amino acids. Germline V gene lookup returns CDR1 SGHNT and CDR2 YYREEE (reference sequence). The CDR3 sequence is CASSQAGPRTEAFF. The CDR3 bases are TGTGCCAGCAGCCAGGCGGGCCCCCGCACTGAAGCTTTCTTT.

The rearrangement joins TRBV18 to TRBJ1-1; a weak D match, TRBD1 (6 bases). Deletions cut 2 bases from V and 2 bases from J, with 12 bases between. Germline assignment: CDR1 KGHSH and CDR2 LQKENI. The CDR3 is 15 amino acids. In nucleotides, the CDR3 is TGTGCCAGCTCACCAAGGGGGGGCCGAAACACTGAAGCTTTCTTT. Amino acid sequence: CASSPRGGRNTEAFF.

The V call is TRBV6-4, the J call TRBJ2-1; 9 bases fit TRBD2. The J segment lost 9 bases and the V segment lost 0 bases, leaving 9 bases of the junction unmatched. The germline V gene has CDR1 MRHNA and CDR2 SNTAGT. There are 16 residues in the CDR3. CDR3 in amino acids: CASSDSVAGGPSEQFF. CDR3 sequence (DNA): TGTGCCAGCAGTGACTCGGTGGCGGGGGGGCCCAGTGAGCAGTTCTTC.

The chain joins TRBV7-9 to TRBJ1-2; D possibly corresponds to TRBD1 (5 bases). V lost 5 bases and J 4 bases, leaving 11 bases between the germline ends. CDR1 and CDR2 (germline): SEHNR, FQNEAQ (reference sequence). The CDR3 extends over 13 amino acids. In nucleotides, the CDR3 is TGTGCCAGCAGCCCGGACACGAGCTATGGCTACACCTTC. Protein: CASSPDTSYGYTF.

This clone was recorded only once. The rearrangement uses TRBV5-1 and TRBJ2-4; TRBD2 matches at 8 bases. The germline V gene encodes CDR1 SGHRS and CDR2 YFSETQ. The CDR3 consists of 15 residues. The ends lost 4 bases at V and 3 bases at J; junction bases unmatched: 6. The CDR3 sequence is CASSPGGDGKNIQYF. Here the CDR3 DNA reads TGCGCCAGCAGCCCGGGGGGGGATGGCAAAAACATTCAGTACTTC.

With regard to this clone: Distinct nucleotide sequences in the sample also encode this CDR3. The J gene is TRBJ1-1, the V gene TRBV7-3, with 8 bases lining up with TRBD1. CDR3 length equals 14 residues. Per germline, CDR1 SGHTA and CDR2 FQGTGA. V shed 5 bases and J 1 base; nucleotides not matched to a gene: 3. CDR3 DNA: TGTGCCAGCAGCCCCGGACAGGGGAACACTGAAGCTTTCTTT. The encoded protein is CASSPGQGNTEAFF.

The chain combines TRBV3-1 (or the pseudogene TRBV3-2) with TRBJ1-3, with TRBD1 matching over 9 bases. CDR1 and CDR2 from the germline V gene are LGHDT and YNNKEL (reference sequence). This CDR3 region has 19 residues. V was pared by 4 bases and J by 0 bases, with 13 bases of the junction left unmatched. The CDR3 DNA is TGTGCCAGCAGCCCCCGTCCCCGGACAGGGGAAGGCTCTGGAAACACCATATATTTT. It codes for CASSPRPRTGEGSGNTIYF.